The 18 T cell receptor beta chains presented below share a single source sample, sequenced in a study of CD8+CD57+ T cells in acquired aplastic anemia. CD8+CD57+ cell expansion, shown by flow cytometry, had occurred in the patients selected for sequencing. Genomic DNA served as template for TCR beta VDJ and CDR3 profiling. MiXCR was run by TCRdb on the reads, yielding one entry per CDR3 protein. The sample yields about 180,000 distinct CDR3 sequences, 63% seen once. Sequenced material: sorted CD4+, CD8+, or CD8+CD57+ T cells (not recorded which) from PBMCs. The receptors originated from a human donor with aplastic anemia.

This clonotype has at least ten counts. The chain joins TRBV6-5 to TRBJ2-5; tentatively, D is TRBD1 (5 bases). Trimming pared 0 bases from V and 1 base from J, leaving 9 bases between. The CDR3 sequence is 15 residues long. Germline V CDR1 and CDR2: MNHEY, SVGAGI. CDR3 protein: CASSYSQGTQETQYF. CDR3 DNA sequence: TGTGCCAGCAGTTACTCCCAGGGCACCCAAGAGACCCAGTACTTC.

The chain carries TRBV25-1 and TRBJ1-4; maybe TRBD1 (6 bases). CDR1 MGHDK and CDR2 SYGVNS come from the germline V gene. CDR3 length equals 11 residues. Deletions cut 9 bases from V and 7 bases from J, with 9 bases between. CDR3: CARTGSEKLFF. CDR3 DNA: TGTGCCAGGACAGGCAGTGAAAAACTGTTTTTT.

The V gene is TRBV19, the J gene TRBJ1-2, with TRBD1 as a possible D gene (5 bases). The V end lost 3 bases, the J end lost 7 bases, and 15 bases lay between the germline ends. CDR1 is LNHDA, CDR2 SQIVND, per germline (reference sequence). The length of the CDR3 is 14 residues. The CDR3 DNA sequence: TGTGCCAGTAGTATTTTCCAGGGCGGTTCTGGCTACACCTTC. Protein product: CASSIFQGGSGYTF.

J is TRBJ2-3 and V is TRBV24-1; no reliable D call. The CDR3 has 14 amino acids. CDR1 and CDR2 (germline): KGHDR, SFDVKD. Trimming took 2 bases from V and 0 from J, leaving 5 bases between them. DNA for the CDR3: TGTGCCACCAGTGATTCGGATAGCACAGATACGCAGTATTTT. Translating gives CATSDSDSTDTQYF.

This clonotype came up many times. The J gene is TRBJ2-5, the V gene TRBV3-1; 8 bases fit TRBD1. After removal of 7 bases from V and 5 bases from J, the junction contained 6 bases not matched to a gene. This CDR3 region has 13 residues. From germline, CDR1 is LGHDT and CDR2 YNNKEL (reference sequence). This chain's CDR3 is CASTWTGRETQYF. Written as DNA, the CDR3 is TGTGCCAGCACCTGGACAGGGAGGGAGACCCAGTACTTC.

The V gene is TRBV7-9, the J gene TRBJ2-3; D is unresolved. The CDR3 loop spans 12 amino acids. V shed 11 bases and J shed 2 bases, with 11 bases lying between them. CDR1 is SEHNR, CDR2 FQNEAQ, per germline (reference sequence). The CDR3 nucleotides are TGTGCCTGCCGAAGGGACACAGATACGCAGTATTTT. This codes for CACRRDTDTQYF. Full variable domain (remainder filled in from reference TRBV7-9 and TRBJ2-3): DTGVSQNPRHKITKRGQNVTFRCDPISEHNRLYWYRQTLGQGPEFLTYFQNEAQLEKSRLLSDRFSAERPKGSFSTLEIQRTEQGDSAMYLCACRRDTDTQYFGPGTRLTVL.

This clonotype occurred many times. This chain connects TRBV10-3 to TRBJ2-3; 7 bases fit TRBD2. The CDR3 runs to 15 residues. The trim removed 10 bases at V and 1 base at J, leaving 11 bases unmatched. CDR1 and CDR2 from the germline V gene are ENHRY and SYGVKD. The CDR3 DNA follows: TGTGCCACGCGGGGACTACGAGAGGGCACAGATACGCAGTATTTT. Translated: CATRGLREGTDTQYF.

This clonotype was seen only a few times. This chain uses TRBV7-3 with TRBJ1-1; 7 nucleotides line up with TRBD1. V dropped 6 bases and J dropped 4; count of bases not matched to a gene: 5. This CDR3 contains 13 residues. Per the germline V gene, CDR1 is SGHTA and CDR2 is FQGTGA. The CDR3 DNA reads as TGTGCCAGCAGAGACAGGGTGGGCACTGAAGCTTTCTTT. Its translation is CASRDRVGTEAFF.

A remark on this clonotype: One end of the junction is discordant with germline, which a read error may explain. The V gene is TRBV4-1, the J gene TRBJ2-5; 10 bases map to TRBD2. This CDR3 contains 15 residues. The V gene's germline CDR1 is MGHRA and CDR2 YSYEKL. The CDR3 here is CASSRSGGAEEAQYF. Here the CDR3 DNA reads TGCGCCAGCAGTAGGAGCGGGGGGGCGGAAGAGGCCCAGTACTTC.

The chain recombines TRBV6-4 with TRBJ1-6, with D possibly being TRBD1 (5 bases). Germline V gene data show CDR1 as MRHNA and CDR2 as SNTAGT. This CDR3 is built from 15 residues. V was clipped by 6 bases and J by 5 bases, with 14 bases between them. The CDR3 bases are TGTGCCAGCAGAGACGGGACGGATAATAATTCACCCCTCCACTTT. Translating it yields CASRDGTDNNSPLHF.

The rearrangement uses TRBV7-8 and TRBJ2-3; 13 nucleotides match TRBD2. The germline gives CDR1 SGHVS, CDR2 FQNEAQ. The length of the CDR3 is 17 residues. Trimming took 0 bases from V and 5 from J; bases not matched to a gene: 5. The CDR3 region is CASSLAPRLAGGDTQYF. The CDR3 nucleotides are TGTGCCAGCAGCTTAGCCCCCCGACTAGCGGGGGGAGATACGCAGTATTTT.

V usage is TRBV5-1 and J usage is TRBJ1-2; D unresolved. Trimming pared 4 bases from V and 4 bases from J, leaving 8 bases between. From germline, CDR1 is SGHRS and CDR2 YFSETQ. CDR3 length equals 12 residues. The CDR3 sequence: CASSAEGYGYTF. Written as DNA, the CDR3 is TGCGCCAGCAGCGCGGAGGGCTATGGCTACACCTTC.

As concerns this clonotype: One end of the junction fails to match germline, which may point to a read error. The CDR3 nucleotides are TGTGCCAGCAGCTTAGGGGGGACTAGCGGGAGAAGCTTC. It encodes CASSLGGTSGRSF. The rearrangement joins TRBV7-9 to TRBJ2-7, with 14 positions matching TRBD2. CDR1 is SEHNR and CDR2 is FQNEAQ in the germline V gene (reference sequence). This CDR3 is built from 13 residues.

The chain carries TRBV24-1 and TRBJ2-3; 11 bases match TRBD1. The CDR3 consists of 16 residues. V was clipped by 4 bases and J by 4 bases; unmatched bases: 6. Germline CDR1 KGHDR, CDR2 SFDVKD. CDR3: CATSDPGQGEADTQYF. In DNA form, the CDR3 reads TGTGCCACCAGTGACCCGGGACAGGGGGAAGCAGATACGCAGTATTTT.

This chain's CDR3 is CASSYDYPEQFF. CDR3 in DNA: TGTGCCAGCAGCTACGATTATCCAGAGCAGTTCTTC. This sequence joins TRBV7-2 and TRBJ2-1; no definite D call. Germline V gene sequence: CDR1 SGHTA, CDR2 FQGNSA. Trimming stripped 4 bases from V and 10 bases from J, with 11 bases between. The length of the CDR3 is 12 residues. The variable domain in full, with the rest retrieved from reference TRBV7-2 and TRBJ2-1, is GAGVSQSPSNKVTEKGKDVELRCDPISGHTALYWYRQSLGQGLEFLIYFQGNSAPDKSGLPSDRFSAERTGGSVSTLTIQRTQQEDSAVYLCASSYDYPEQFFGPGTRLTVL.

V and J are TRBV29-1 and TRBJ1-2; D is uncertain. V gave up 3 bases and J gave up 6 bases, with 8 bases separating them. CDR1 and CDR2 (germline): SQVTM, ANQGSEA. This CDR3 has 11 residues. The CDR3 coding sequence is TGCAGCGTTGATCCGTTCGATGGCTACACCTTC. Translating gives CSVDPFDGYTF.

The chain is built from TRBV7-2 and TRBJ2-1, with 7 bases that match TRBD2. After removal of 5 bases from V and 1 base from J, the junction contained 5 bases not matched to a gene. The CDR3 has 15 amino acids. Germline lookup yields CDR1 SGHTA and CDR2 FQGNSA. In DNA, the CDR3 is TGTGCCAGCAGCCCCTACGGGGGGTCCTACAATGAGCAGTTCTTC. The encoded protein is CASSPYGGSYNEQFF.

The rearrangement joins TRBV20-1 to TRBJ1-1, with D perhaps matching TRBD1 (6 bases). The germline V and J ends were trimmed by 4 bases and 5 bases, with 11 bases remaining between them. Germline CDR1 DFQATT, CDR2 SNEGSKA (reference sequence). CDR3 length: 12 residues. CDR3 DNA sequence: TGCAGTGCTACGGAACAGGGAACTGAAGCTTTCTTT. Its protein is CSATEQGTEAFF.